A single T cell receptor beta chain is shown here with its context. The antigen remains undetermined. The data were obtained in a study of Ad26.COV2.S vaccination and SARS-CoV-2 variants. Whole-study context: Once or twice, 56 days apart, Ad26.COV2.S was delivered intramuscularly. Study results and caveats: Similar non-spike TCR breadth was observed in recipients of vaccine and of placebo. In vaccinated individuals, spike-specific CD8+ and CD4+ T cell responses reportedly displayed substantial breadth. Ad26.COV2.S recipients had broader spike-specific TCRs (P = 0.0014).

The CDR3 contains 14 residues. The germline gives CDR1 SGHNT, CDR2 YYREEE (reference sequence). After removal of 4 bases from V and 8 bases from J, the junction contained 4 bases not matched to a gene. Data came from immunoSEQ multiplex PCR; TCRdb stores just in-frame clones and leaves some out. Among fewer than 400,000 clones listed, approximately 91% were seen once. Treatment in this sample: some 20 received Ad26.COV2.S at low or high dose, single or two shots; 5 received placebo; per-sample allocation not given. Day 63 following the first vaccine or placebo injection was when the samples were taken.

The TCR was taken from a person between 18 and 65 years old who received the Ad26.COV2.S COVID-19 vaccine or a placebo. Here the sequenced sample was peripheral blood, taken in a trial of Ad26.COV2.S vaccine versus placebo. The chain employs TRBV5-4 and TRBJ1-6; 9 nucleotides match TRBD1. The CDR3 coding sequence is TGTGCCAGCAGCCTGCGGACAGGGGATTCACCCCTCCACTTT. Its protein is CASSLRTGDSPLHF.